This T cell receptor (beta chain) was retrieved from a study of T-cell memory formation after mild COVID-19. Study-wide context: Across donors, TCR clusters were largely donor specific. Findings and caveats of the study: Cross-reactive memory apparently joined, as some responding clones appeared in pre-infection memory. Later expanders leaned CD4+, whereas day 15 to 85 contracting clones were balanced CD4/CD8.

With respect to this clonotype: Its specificity is not known.

This CDR3 comprises 17 residues. Trimming shortened V by 4 bases and J by 0 bases, and 16 bases separated the two germline ends. Germline assignment: CDR1 MNHNS and CDR2 SASEGT. It was 5'RACE with constant-segment primers that produced the TCR alpha and TCR beta cDNA libraries, which carried sample barcodes and UMIs. TCRdb re-derived calls from the 5' RACE reads in MiXCR, one entry per CDR3 protein. This repertoire shows roughly 260,000 distinct CDR3 sequences, 16% found once; its top ten account for around 3.4%. The sample consisted of PBMCs or a T cell subset sorted from them (not recorded which). The clonotype comes from a man between 18 and 29 years old who had mild COVID-19 (a few samples of this study predate the infection). Cell type and time point are not known. The chain is built from TRBV6-1 and TRBJ2-4; D may be TRBD1 or TRBD2 (5 bases each). Here the CDR3 DNA reads TGTGCCAGCAGTGGCGCTGTCCGGGGCCTAGCCAAAAACATTCAGTACTTC. Translated: CASSGAVRGLAKNIQYF.